The 13 T cell receptor beta chains reported below all come from one sample, sequenced in a study of immune characterization of retroperitoneal liposarcoma. TCRdb processed the PCR reads anew with MiXCR; each CDR3 protein has one entry. Of around 3,000 distinct CDR3 sequences in the sample, around 50% were seen once. The material sequenced was tumor tissue. The receptors here all came from a male donor with retroperitoneal liposarcoma.

Written as DNA, the CDR3 is TGTGCCAGCCTGGACCGGAGACTAGCGACCCACGAGCAGTACTTC. It translates to CASLDRRLATHEQYF. The genes are TRBV6-1 and TRBJ2-1; 8 bases line up with TRBD2. The assigned J gene may be wrong: the sequence end matches TRBJ2-7 better. The CDR3 has 15 residues. CDR1 MNHNS and CDR2 SASEGT come from the germline V gene.

V usage is TRBV7-8 and J usage is TRBJ2-3, with unresolved D. Germline assignment: CDR1 SGHVS and CDR2 FQNEAQ. This CDR3 comprises 13 residues. Trimming pared 3 bases from V and 6 bases from J, leaving 10 bases between. Here the CDR3 reads CASSLAAKDTQYF. The CDR3 DNA is TGTGCCAGCAGCTTGGCTGCTAAGGATACGCAGTATTTT.

The V gene is TRBV6-1, the J gene TRBJ2-5, with 11 bases aligning to TRBD1. Germline CDR1 reads MNHNS; CDR2 reads SASEGT. J lost 6 bases, V lost 1 base, and 4 bases had no gene match. The CDR3 has 15 amino acids. The CDR3 is CASSEGTGGVQTQYF. CDR3 DNA sequence: TGTGCCAGCAGTGAAGGGACAGGGGGCGTGCAGACCCAGTACTTC.

The table lists this clonotype with a count of one. This rearrangement joins TRBV6-1 to TRBJ2-3; D is possibly TRBD1 or TRBD2 (5 bases each). Judging by the DNA end, TRBJ2-1 fits better; the J call may be wrong. Germline-derived CDR1 and CDR2 are MNHNS and SASEGT. CDR3 size: 13 residues. The CDR3 sequence is CASRRDGWGEQFF. The CDR3 nucleotides read TGTGCCAGCAGAAGGGACGGCTGGGGTGAGCAGTTCTTC.

The sample holds a few counts of this clonotype. The chain carries TRBV6-1 and TRBJ2-3; 9 bases align to TRBD1. After removal of 2 bases from V and 4 bases from J, the junction contained 10 bases not matched to a gene. The CDR3 loop spans 17 amino acids. CDR1 is MNHNS and CDR2 is SASEGT in the germline V gene. CDR3: CASSEKGGTGFPDTQYF. The CDR3 DNA follows: TGTGCCAGCAGTGAAAAGGGAGGGACAGGGTTTCCAGATACGCAGTATTTT.

Relative to its sample, this clonotype is medium-sized. V and J are TRBV6-5 and TRBJ2-1; TRBD2 aligns across 11 bases. The CDR3 is 15 amino acids. Germline values: CDR1 MNHEY, CDR2 SVGAGI. Trimming at V came to 2 bases and at J to 6 bases, leaving 3 bases not matched to a gene. CDR3 sequence reads: CASSYPLAGVNEQFF. The CDR3 coding sequence is TGTGCCAGCAGTTACCCACTAGCGGGGGTCAATGAGCAGTTCTTC.

This clonotype is judged medium-sized. This chain uses TRBV7-2 with TRBJ1-2; the D is unclear. CDR1 is SGHTA and CDR2 is FQGNSA in the germline V gene. The CDR3 totals 12 residues. V gave up 2 bases and J gave up 8 bases, with 9 bases separating them. As DNA, the CDR3 is TGTGCCAGCAGCTTAAGCTTGGGAGGCTACACCTTC. Translation gives CASSLSLGGYTF.

The J gene is TRBJ2-2, the V gene TRBV12-3 or TRBV12-4, with D perhaps matching TRBD1 (5 bases). Between the trimmed V and J ends, which lost 5 bases and 1 base, there was a span of 8 bases. The CDR3 covers 14 residues. The CDR3: CASSPGQNTGELFF. CDR3 DNA: TGTGCCAGCAGTCCCGGACAGAACACCGGGGAGCTGTTTTTT.

V is TRBV11-3 and J is TRBJ1-2; D call uncertain. In germline, CDR1 is SGHNT, CDR2 YENEEA. The CDR3 contains 13 residues. Between the trimmed V and J ends, which lost 5 bases and 4 bases, there was a span of 11 bases. The CDR3 sequence is CASSAGMGYGYTF. The CDR3 DNA reads TGTGCCAGCAGCGCCGGGATGGGCTATGGCTACACCTTC.

This clonotype was counted a few times. The rearrangement links TRBV6-1 to TRBJ1-1; 10 bases match TRBD1. Germline CDR1 reads MNHNS; CDR2 reads SASEGT. V lost 5 bases and J lost 10; bases outside the gene matches: 13. The CDR3 has 15 residues. The CDR3 coding sequence is TGTGCCAGCAGTCTCGACAGGGGGCGAGGTTTGGGAGCTTTCTTT. This encodes CASSLDRGRGLGAFF.

The CDR3 loop reads CASSLRLAGGGNEQFF. The CDR3 coding sequence is TGTGCCAGCAGTTTAAGACTAGCGGGAGGGGGGAATGAGCAGTTCTTC. The chain uses TRBV12-3 or TRBV12-4 and TRBJ2-1, with 14 bases aligning to TRBD2. Trimming removed 2 bases from V and 7 bases from J; junction bases left unmatched: 4. This CDR3 region has 16 residues.

V and J are TRBV7-2 and TRBJ1-3, with D possibly TRBD1 on 5 matching bases. Germline V gene lookup returns CDR1 SGHTA and CDR2 FQGNSA. Trimming removed 1 base at V and 4 bases at J, with 11 bases between. CDR3 length: 15 residues. CDR3 loop: CASSLGRVGGNTIYF. CDR3 coding DNA: TGTGCCAGCAGCTTAGGCAGGGTTGGAGGAAACACCATATATTTT. The full variable domain, its missing parts supplied by reference TRBV7-2 and TRBJ1-3, is GAGVSQSPSNKVTEKGKDVELRCDPISGHTALYWYRQSLGQGLEFLIYFQGNSAPDKSGLPSDRFSAERTGGSVSTLTIQRTQQEDSAVYLCASSLGRVGGNTIYFGEGSWLTVV.

The chain employs TRBV6-8 and TRBJ2-3; 7 nucleotides align to TRBD1. The CDR3 sequence is 14 residues long. Trimming took 4 bases from V and 2 from J; bases not matched to a gene: 3. CDR1 is MNHGY, CDR2 SAAAGT, per germline. The CDR3: CASSSGQFTDTQYF. CDR3 DNA: TGTGCCAGCAGTTCGGGACAGTTCACAGATACGCAGTATTTT.